Given below is one T cell receptor beta chain in context. Its antigen specificity is not known. Base-call qualities are not available, and no considerably larger clone is one nucleotide away. A single peripheral blood draw of 90 to 150 mL on average was collected from each donor into heparinised tubes. Using a panel that included CD45RO, CCR7, CD25, CD127, CD95 and CD27, naive, central memory, regulatory and stem cell-like memory CD4+ T cells were sorted on a BD FACSAria II. All sorted populations exceeded 95% purity. Right away, PBMCs were isolated by Lymphoprep density gradient centrifugation and were stained directly, with no culture step. So that batch effects would be minimized, each experiment stained and sorted samples in pairs, pairing one healthy donor with one patient. The entire isolated RNA was reverse transcribed using the High Capacity cDNA Reverse Transcription Kit, and thus expressed TCRB transcripts were sequenced. Deep immunoSEQ sequencing was performed on naive, central memory and regulatory T cell samples, with an average of roughly 3.6 million total reads per sample. After sorted cells were lysed in RLT buffer, RNA was extracted with DNase-treated RNeasy Micro or Mini kits, with the choice depending on cell number. To prevent cross-contamination, every cell subset was processed on its own, while patient and healthy donor samples were processed together. The immunoSEQ multiplex PCR was used to amplify TCRB sequences from cDNA, generating 87-bp fragments that spanned the CDR3 region. Sequencing of the amplicons was done on the Illumina HiSeq platform. On the authors' methods: PCR bias was corrected computationally using synthetic template baselines, and reads within Hamming distance 2 were collapsed, with unmergeable singletons discarded. Reads were aligned against IMGT to assign V, D and J genes, CDR3 length and insertions or deletions at six rearrangement sites. Within each subset, clonotype counts were normalized to sorted cell number, after which true diversity and Gini coefficients were computed with the tcR R package. The overlap coefficient, calculated on TCRB nucleotide sequences, was used to measure repertoire sharing. TCRdb provides this immuneACCESS table in a form limited to in-frame rearrangements. Some clones are lacking; in checked studies, under half of them reflect an unresolved V gene, and why the rest are absent is not known. Clonal size and the V and J genes are those of that table, whereas D and trimming came from the DNA. This sample lists 150,000 to 180,000 clones; around 10% were detected once. Around 2.1% of the sample is in the top ten clones.

This record belongs to a study of beta chain features in type 1 diabetes (dated by TCRdb to the late 2010s). For the study in its entirety: Patients and healthy donors did not differ in mean age, gender distribution, total cell number or subset yield. A total of 85 million to 140 million sorted cells were examined across all samples, and the number of cells per subset was strongly correlated with RNA yield. In the study, recently diagnosed type 1 diabetes patients and matched healthy donors were compared on the TCRB repertoires of their sorted circulating CD4+ T cell subsets. Regulatory and stem cell-like memory subsets were isolated from only 8 patients and 8 healthy donors, whereas naive and central memory subsets came from all 30 or so donors.

The trim is 3 bases for V and 8 bases for J, with a gap of 10 bases between the germline ends. CDR1 and CDR2, looked up from the germline V gene, are SNHLY and FYNNEI. From the cysteine up to the phenylalanine, the CDR3 has a length of 13 residues. Only the CDR3 DNA stays, 39 bases, in frame from base 1. What the authors observed across the whole study: Shorter templates might have been favored by PCR, but patient and control samples were amplified and corrected together, so both groups would have been affected equally by any skew. The naive, central memory and regulatory TCRB repertoires appeared to resemble one another more closely among patients than among healthy donors. Sequencing cDNA rather than genomic DNA could over-represent highly expressing activated cells, although activation and CD3 levels did not differ between groups. Fewer insertions and more nucleotide deletions at VDJ recombination sites were observed in patients with type 1 diabetes, implying thymic rearrangement abnormalities. Because the HLA sub-analyses included only small numbers of individuals, any influence of HLA type on TCRB rearrangement was left unresolved. In all four CD4+ subsets, TCRB CDR3 length was moderately but significantly shorter in type 1 diabetes patients.

The sequence links TRBV2 to TRBJ1-4; a tentative D call is TRBD1 (5 bases match). The origin of this receptor is a man between 18 and 29 years old in good health. What was sequenced was central memory CD4+ T cells from blood. In nucleotides, the sequence is TGTGCCAGCAGTGACGGTGGGGGGGAAAAACTGTTTTTT. Its coded protein is CASSDGGGEKLFF.